This T cell receptor (beta chain) was obtained from a study of T cells in localized non-small cell lung cancer. Findings of the study overall: Those with higher blood T cell density had longer overall survival. The highest T cell clonality was in uninvolved adjacent lung, above tumor. In adjacent lung appeared a median about 58 of the top 100 tumor clones.

Clones were read by immunoSEQ multiplex PCR, and TCRdb kept only the in-frame ones, dropping some. The data contain some 13,000 clones, around 88% of them singletons. Germline V gene data show CDR1 as SGHAT and CDR2 as FQDESV (reference sequence). The CDR3 loop spans 15 amino acids. V gave up 5 bases and J gave up 9 bases, with 20 bases separating them. This clone occurred a few times. Its antigen is not identified. J is TRBJ2-1 and V is TRBV11-1; the D is unclear. The receptor's source is a male donor at least 60 years old with stage I lung adenocarcinoma. This sample comprised peripheral blood, obtained before any cancer treatment. CDR3 nucleotides: TGTGCCAGCAGCCGTACTCGTGCCATCATAGGTGAGCAGTTCTTC. Translated: CASSRTRAIIGEQFF.